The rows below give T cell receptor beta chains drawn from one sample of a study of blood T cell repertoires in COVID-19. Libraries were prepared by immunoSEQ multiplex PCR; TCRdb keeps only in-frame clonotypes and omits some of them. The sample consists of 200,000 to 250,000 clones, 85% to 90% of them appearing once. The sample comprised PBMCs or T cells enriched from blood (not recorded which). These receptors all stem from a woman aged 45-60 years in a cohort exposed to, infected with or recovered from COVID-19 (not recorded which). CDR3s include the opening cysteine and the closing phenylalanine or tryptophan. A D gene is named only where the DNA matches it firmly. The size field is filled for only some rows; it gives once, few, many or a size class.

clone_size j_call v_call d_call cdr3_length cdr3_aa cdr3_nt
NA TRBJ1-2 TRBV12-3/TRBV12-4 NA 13 CASSPGGGWGYTF TGTGCCAGCAGTCCCGGGGGGGGTTGGGGCTACACCTTC
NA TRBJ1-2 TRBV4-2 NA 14 CASSQTREVRGYTF TGTGCCAGCAGCCAAACACGAGAGGTGAGAGGCTACACCTTC
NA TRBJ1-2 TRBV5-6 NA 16 CASSLVRNRWAYGYTF TGTGCCAGCAGCTTGGTGCGTAACCGGTGGGCATATGGCTACACCTTC
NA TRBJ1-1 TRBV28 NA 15 CASSLPGTTNTEAFF TGTGCCAGCAGTTTACCCGGGACAACGAACACTGAAGCTTTCTTT
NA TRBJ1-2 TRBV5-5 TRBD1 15 CASSFDRAESYGYTF TGTGCCAGCAGCTTTGACAGGGCAGAATCGTATGGCTACACCTTC
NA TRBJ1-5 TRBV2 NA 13 CASRKDGNQAQHF TGTGCCAGCAGAAAGGACGGGAATCAAGCCCAGCATTTT
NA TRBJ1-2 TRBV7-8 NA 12 CASNRNIHGYTF TGTGCCAGCAACCGGAACATTCATGGCTACACCTTC
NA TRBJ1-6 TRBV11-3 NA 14 CASSFEADNSPLHF TGTGCCAGCAGCTTCGAGGCAGACAATTCACCCCTCCACTTT
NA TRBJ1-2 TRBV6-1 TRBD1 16 CASSEMGGQGYYGYTF TGTGCCAGCAGTGAAATGGGCGGACAGGGATACTATGGCTACACCTTC
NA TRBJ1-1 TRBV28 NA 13 CAHHPQGFGEAFF TGTGCCCATCATCCGCAGGGATTTGGTGAAGCTTTCTTT
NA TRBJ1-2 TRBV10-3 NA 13 CAISESSNYGYTF TGTGCCATCAGTGAATCGAGCAACTATGGCTACACCTTC
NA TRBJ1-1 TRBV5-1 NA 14 CASALMWGDTEAFF TGCGCCAGCGCCCTCATGTGGGGGGATACTGAAGCTTTCTTT
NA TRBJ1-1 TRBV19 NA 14 CASSAGAAHTEAFF TGTGCCAGTAGTGCGGGGGCAGCACACACTGAAGCTTTCTTT
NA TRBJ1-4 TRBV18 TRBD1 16 CASSPNRDRAVEKLFF TGTGCCAGCTCACCAAATCGTGACAGGGCGGTTGAAAAACTGTTTTTT
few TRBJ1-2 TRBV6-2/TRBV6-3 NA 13 CASSLEYLYGYTF TGTGCCAGCAGCTTAGAATACCTCTATGGCTACACCTTC